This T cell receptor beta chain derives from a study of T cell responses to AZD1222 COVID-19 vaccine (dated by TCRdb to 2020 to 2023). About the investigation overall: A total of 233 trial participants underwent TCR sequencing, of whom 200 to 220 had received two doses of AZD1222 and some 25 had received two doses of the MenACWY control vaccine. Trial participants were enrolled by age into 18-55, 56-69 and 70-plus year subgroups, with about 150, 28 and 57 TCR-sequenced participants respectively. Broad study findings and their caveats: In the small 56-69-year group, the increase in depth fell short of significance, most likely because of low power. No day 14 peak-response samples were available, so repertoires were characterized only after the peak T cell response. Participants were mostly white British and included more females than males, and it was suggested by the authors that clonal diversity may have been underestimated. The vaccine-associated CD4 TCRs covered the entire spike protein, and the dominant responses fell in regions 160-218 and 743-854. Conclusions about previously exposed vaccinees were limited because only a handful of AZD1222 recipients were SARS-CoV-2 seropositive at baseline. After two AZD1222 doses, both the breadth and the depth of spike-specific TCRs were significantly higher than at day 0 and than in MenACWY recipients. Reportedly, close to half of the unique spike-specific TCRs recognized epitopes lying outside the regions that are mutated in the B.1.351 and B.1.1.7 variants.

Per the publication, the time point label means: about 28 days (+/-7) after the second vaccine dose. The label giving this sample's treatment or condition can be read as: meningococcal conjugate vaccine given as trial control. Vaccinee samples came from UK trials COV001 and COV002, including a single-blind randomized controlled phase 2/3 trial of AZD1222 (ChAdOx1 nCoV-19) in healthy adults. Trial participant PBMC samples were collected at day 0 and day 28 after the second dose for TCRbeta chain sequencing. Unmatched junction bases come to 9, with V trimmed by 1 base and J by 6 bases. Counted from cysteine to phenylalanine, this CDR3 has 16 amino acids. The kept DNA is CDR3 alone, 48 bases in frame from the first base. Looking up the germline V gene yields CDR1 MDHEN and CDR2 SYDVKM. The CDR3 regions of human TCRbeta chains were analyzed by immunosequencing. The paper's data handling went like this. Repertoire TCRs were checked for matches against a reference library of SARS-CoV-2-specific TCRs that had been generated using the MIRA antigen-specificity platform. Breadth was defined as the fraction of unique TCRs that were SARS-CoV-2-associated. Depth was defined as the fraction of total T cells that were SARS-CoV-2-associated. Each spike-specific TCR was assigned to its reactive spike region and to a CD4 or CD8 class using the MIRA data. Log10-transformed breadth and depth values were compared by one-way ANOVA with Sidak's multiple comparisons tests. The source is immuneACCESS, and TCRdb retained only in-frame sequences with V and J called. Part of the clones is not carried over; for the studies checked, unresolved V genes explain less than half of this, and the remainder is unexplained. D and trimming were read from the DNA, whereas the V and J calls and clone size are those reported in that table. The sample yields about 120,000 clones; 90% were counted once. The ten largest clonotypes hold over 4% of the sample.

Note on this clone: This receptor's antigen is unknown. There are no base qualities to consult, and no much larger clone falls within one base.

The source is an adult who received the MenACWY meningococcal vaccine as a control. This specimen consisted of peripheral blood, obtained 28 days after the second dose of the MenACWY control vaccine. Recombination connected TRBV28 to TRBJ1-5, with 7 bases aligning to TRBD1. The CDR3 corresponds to CASSLFMQGGGQPQHF. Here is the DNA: TGTGCCAGCAGTTTATTTATGCAGGGGGGGGGTCAGCCCCAGCATTTT.